These 29 T cell receptor beta chains were sequenced from one sample in a study of T cell changes during pregnancy in multiple sclerosis. Only in-frame clones appear in the TCRdb table, and some are missing; sequencing was by immunoSEQ multiplex PCR. The repertoire includes roughly 70,000 clones, about 92% of them detected once, and 1% to 1.5% sits in the top ten. This specimen was peripheral blood, taken in the third trimester of pregnancy. The origin of the receptors is a female donor with multiple sclerosis, enrolled in a pregnancy study.

This chain joins TRBV2 and TRBJ2-7, with D possibly matching TRBD2 (5 bases). Trimming left V 0 bases short and J 6 bases short, with 6 bases between. CDR1 and CDR2 (germline): SNHLY, FYNNEI. CDR3 length: 12 amino acids. The CDR3 DNA sequence: TGTGCCAGCAGTGAAGCAGGGAGCGAGCAGTACTTC. It encodes CASSEAGSEQYF.

The chain combines TRBV5-1 with TRBJ1-1; D is unresolved. V shed 3 bases and J shed 3 bases, with 9 bases lying between them. The V gene's germline CDR1 is SGHRS and CDR2 YFSETQ. The CDR3 extends over 13 amino acids. CDR3 sequence (DNA): TGCGCCAGCAGCTCCAGAGGTGACACTGAAGCTTTCTTT. It codes for CASSSRGDTEAFF.

As to this clone: One end of the junction does not line up with germline, which may come from a read error. This sequence joins TRBV18 and TRBJ2-1; 10 bases align to TRBD2. The CDR3 is 15 amino acids. Germline CDR1 reads KGHSH; CDR2 reads LQKENI. CDR3 loop: CASSPPGLAFHEQFF. The CDR3 region has the DNA TGTGCCAGCTCGCCACCGGGACTAGCGTTCCATGAGCAGTTCTTC.

Points on this clone: Other DNA sequences within the sample encode an identical CDR3. V and J are TRBV5-1 and TRBJ2-2, with TRBD2 matching over 12 bases. The CDR3 loop spans 15 amino acids. The germline gives CDR1 SGHRS, CDR2 YFSETQ. V was pared by 5 bases and J by 1 base, with 0 bases of the junction left unmatched. CDR3 DNA sequence: TGCGCCAGCAGACTAGCGGGAGGGAACACCGGGGAGCTGTTTTTT. It is translated as CASRLAGGNTGELFF.

The chain uses TRBV2 and TRBJ1-5, with D possibly matching TRBD1 (6 bases). Trimming pared 4 bases from V and 0 bases from J, leaving 22 bases between. Germline CDR1 reads SNHLY; CDR2 reads FYNNEI. The length of the CDR3 is 19 residues. CDR3 nucleotides: TGTGCCAGCAGTGGGTCGTCGACAGGACACCTCAATAGCAATCAGCCCCAGCATTTT. The encoded protein is CASSGSSTGHLNSNQPQHF.

The chain joins TRBV30 to TRBJ1-1; D uncertain. This CDR3 is 13 amino acids long. In germline, CDR1 is GTSNPN, CDR2 SVGIG (reference sequence). V lost 2 bases to trimming and J lost 3 bases, with 10 bases between them. CDR3 in amino acids: CAWSQQRHTEAFF. CDR3 bases: TGTGCCTGGAGTCAACAGAGACACACTGAAGCTTTCTTT.

The rearrangement uses TRBV7-6 and TRBJ2-2, with 8 bases identical to TRBD1. The germline V gene encodes CDR1 SGHVS and CDR2 FNYEAQ. This CDR3 contains 17 residues. V lost 1 base and J lost 3; bases outside the gene matches: 7. The CDR3 DNA follows: TGTGCCAGCAGCTTAGGGAGACAGGGGCCTTACACCGGGGAGCTGTTTTTT. Translation: CASSLGRQGPYTGELFF.

The CDR3 DNA reads TGTGCCTGGAGCCCGGACAGGCCAAATCAGCCCCAGCATTTT. It codes for CAWSPDRPNQPQHF. This rearrangement joins TRBV30 to TRBJ1-5; 7 nucleotides agree with TRBD1. The V segment lost 3 bases and the J segment 4 bases; nucleotides outside the gene matches: 6. Looked up from germline, CDR1 is GTSNPN and CDR2 is SVGIG (reference sequence). The CDR3 runs to 14 residues.

The chain uses TRBV10-2 and TRBJ2-5; D is uncertain. The CDR3 consists of 15 residues. Germline CDR1 WSHSY, CDR2 SAAADI. V was pared by 8 bases and J by 1 base, with 17 bases between. The CDR3 nucleotides read TGCGCCAGCGATCCCCCCCGGCGGATCCAAGAGACCCAGTACTTC. It translates to CASDPPRRIQETQYF.

This rearrangement joins TRBV11-2 to TRBJ2-3; the match to TRBD1 covers 7 bases. Trimming cost V 3 bases and J 5 bases; bases outside gene matches: 17. This CDR3 has 18 amino acids. Germline lookup yields CDR1 SGHAT and CDR2 FQNNGV. CDR3 DNA: TGTGCCAGCAGCTTGGAACATCCCGGGACAGTGGGGCGAGATACGCAGTATTTT. Protein product: CASSLEHPGTVGRDTQYF. Complete variable domain (other parts from reference TRBV11-2 and TRBJ2-3): EAGVAQSPRYKIIEKRQSVAFWCNPISGHATLYWYQQILGQGPKLLIQFQNNGVVDDSQLPKDRFSAERLKGVDSTLKIQPAKLEDSAVYLCASSLEHPGTVGRDTQYFGPGTRLTVL.

This sequence joins TRBV29-1 and TRBJ2-3; 7 nucleotides line up with TRBD1. CDR3 size: 13 residues. Per the germline V gene, CDR1 is SQVTM and CDR2 is ANQGSEA. Trimming took 4 bases from V and 2 from J; bases not matched to a gene: 3. CDR3 sequence reads: CSVVDRITDTQYF. Written as DNA, the CDR3 is TGCAGCGTTGTGGACAGGATCACAGATACGCAGTATTTT.

The chain carries TRBV10-3 and TRBJ2-5; 11 bases line up with TRBD2. The J call is uncertain, as TRBJ2-7 better fits the DNA end. CDR3 length equals 14 residues. Germline CDR1 reads ENHRY; CDR2 reads SYGVKD. CDR3 loop: CAISGLAGYNEQYF. The CDR3 DNA reads as TGTGCCATCAGTGGACTAGCGGGATACAACGAGCAGTACTTC.

This chain joins TRBV27 and TRBJ2-2, with D hard to call. Trimming took 7 bases from V and 4 from J, leaving 7 bases between them. Germline V gives CDR1 MNHEY, CDR2 SMNVEV (reference sequence). The CDR3 consists of 12 residues. CDR3 nucleotides: TGTGCCAGCACGTTTGTCACCGGGGAGCTGTTTTTT. Its protein product is CASTFVTGELFF.

The rearrangement links TRBV28 to TRBJ2-7, with 7 positions matching TRBD2. The germline V gene has CDR1 MDHEN and CDR2 SYDVKM. The CDR3 is made up of 15 amino acids. The V and J ends lost 6 bases and 7 bases, in that order; junction bases with no gene match: 15. In nucleotides, the CDR3 is TGTGCCAGCAGCCGGAACAAGGGAGGGATGGTAGAGCAGTACTTC. Translating it yields CASSRNKGGMVEQYF.

The chain carries TRBV6-1 and TRBJ1-1; perhaps TRBD1 as D (6 bases). V was cut by 7 bases and J by 0 bases, with 12 bases left in between. The germline CDR1 and CDR2 sequences are MNHNS and SASEGT. The CDR3 length is 14 residues. The CDR3 DNA reads as TGTGCCAGCATACAGGGCCCACTGAACACTGAAGCTTTCTTT. Protein sequence: CASIQGPLNTEAFF.

The rearrangement uses TRBV30 and TRBJ1-4; D perhaps matches TRBD1 (6 bases). There are 15 residues in the CDR3. The germline V and J ends were trimmed by 0 bases and 8 bases, with 16 bases remaining between them. CDR1 and CDR2 (germline): GTSNPN, SVGIG (reference sequence). As DNA, the CDR3 is TGTGCCTGGAGTGTACTCGGGGGGCTAGGGGAAAAACTGTTTTTT. Its protein is CAWSVLGGLGEKLFF. Filled out from reference TRBV30 and TRBJ1-4, the complete variable domain reads SQTIHQWPATLVQPVGSPLSLECTVEGTSNPNLYWYRQAAGRGLQLLFYSVGIGQISSEVPQNLSASRPQDRQFILSSKKLLLSDSGFYLCAWSVLGGLGEKLFFGSGTQLSVL.

This chain joins TRBV11-2 and TRBJ2-7; D might be TRBD1 (5 bases). Germline V gene sequence: CDR1 SGHAT, CDR2 FQNNGV. V lost 1 base to trimming and J lost 2 bases, with 6 bases between them. CDR3 size: 13 residues. CDR3 nucleotides: TGTGCCAGCAGCTTAGGACAGACCTACGAGCAGTACTTC. Translated, it gives CASSLGQTYEQYF.

V usage is TRBV28 and J usage is TRBJ1-1, with a weak D call TRBD1 (5 bases). Germline V lookup: CDR1 MDHEN, CDR2 SYDVKM. The CDR3 covers 14 residues. Between the trimmed V and J ends, which lost 5 bases and 0 bases, there was a span of 10 bases. CDR3 residues: CASSTGGVNTEAFF. The DNA of the CDR3 is TGTGCCAGCAGTACCGGGGGGGTGAACACTGAAGCTTTCTTT.

The V gene is TRBV7-9, the J gene TRBJ2-5; 10 positions match TRBD1. There are 17 residues in the CDR3. The germline V gene has CDR1 SEHNR and CDR2 FQNEAQ (reference sequence). Unmatched junction bases numbered 11, after V lost 2 bases and J lost 5 bases. The CDR3 region is CASSLSWTGGLEETQYF. The CDR3 DNA reads as TGTGCCAGCAGCTTAAGTTGGACAGGGGGTCTTGAGGAGACCCAGTACTTC.

V is TRBV5-1 and J is TRBJ1-1; 8 nucleotides line up with TRBD1. Germline V gene data show CDR1 as SGHRS and CDR2 as YFSETQ. This CDR3 comprises 14 residues. Trimming removed 7 bases from V and 1 base from J; junction bases left unmatched: 6. This chain's CDR3 is CASLGGTGNTEAFF. CDR3 nucleotide sequence: TGCGCCAGCCTTGGCGGGACAGGGAACACTGAAGCTTTCTTT.

The chain combines TRBV5-1 with TRBJ2-5; D is possibly TRBD2 (6 bases). Looked up from germline, CDR1 is SGHRS and CDR2 is YFSETQ. CDR3 length equals 14 residues. V lost 2 bases and J lost 1, with 9 bases in between. CDR3 sequence reads: CASSFFSGQETQYF. CDR3 sequence (DNA): TGCGCCAGCAGCTTTTTTAGCGGCCAAGAGACCCAGTACTTC.

The rearrangement links TRBV5-1 to TRBJ2-3; 10 nucleotides agree with TRBD2. This CDR3 region has 16 residues. Germline V gives CDR1 SGHRS, CDR2 YFSETQ. V dropped 2 bases and J dropped 2; count of bases not matched to a gene: 5. This CDR3 is CASSLGTSELTDTQYF. In nucleotides, the CDR3 is TGCGCCAGCAGCTTAGGGACTAGCGAACTCACAGATACGCAGTATTTT.

The V call is TRBV4-3, the J call TRBJ2-3; TRBD2 agrees at 14 bases. V lost 2 bases, J lost 0 bases, and 7 bases stayed unmatched. This CDR3 spans 19 amino acids. Germline CDR1 and CDR2: LGHNA and YSLEER. CDR3 region: CASSQQWTSGRQSTDTQYF. The CDR3 DNA sequence: TGCGCCAGCAGCCAACAATGGACTAGCGGGAGGCAGAGCACAGATACGCAGTATTTT.

J is TRBJ1-2 and V is TRBV28, with 11 bases fitting TRBD1. V dropped 7 bases and J dropped 4; count of bases not matched to a gene: 8. Germline lookup yields CDR1 MDHEN and CDR2 SYDVKM. The CDR3 sequence is 15 residues long. Here the CDR3 reads CASNFRDRGVYGYTF. For the CDR3, the DNA is TGTGCCAGCAACTTCCGGGACAGGGGGGTCTATGGCTACACCTTC.

Notes on this clone: The final CDR3 position lacks the conserved phenylalanine or tryptophan, pointing to a likely read error. The DNA is omitted, as the CDR3 cannot be located on it reliably, and the CDR3 follows TCRdb's listing. The V call is TRBV10-1, the J call TRBJ2-7; the D call of TRBD1 is as the table states it, not checked on the DNA. The germline V gene has CDR1 WNHNN and CDR2 SYGVQD (reference sequence). The CDR3 is 12 amino acids in total, end residues counted. This CDR3 reads CASSSGTGAPKI.

The chain is built from TRBV9 and TRBJ2-7, with 8 positions matching TRBD1. Trimming removed 4 bases from V and 2 bases from J; junction bases left unmatched: 8. The CDR3 totals 15 residues. Germline V lookup: CDR1 SGDLS, CDR2 YYNGEE. The CDR3 loop is CASSLRGQEPYEQYF. The CDR3 DNA is TGTGCCAGCAGCTTAAGGGGACAGGAGCCCTACGAGCAGTACTTC.

Comment on this clone: The junction and the germline gene differ at one end; a read error may be behind it. This chain connects TRBV18 to TRBJ2-4, with D hard to call. The CDR3 sequence is 13 residues long. Germline V CDR1 and CDR2: KGHSH, LQKENI. The CDR3, as DNA: TGTGCCAGCTCAGTAGCCCCCAAAGACATTCAGTACTTC. This codes for CASSVAPKDIQYF.

The chain recombines TRBV7-2 with TRBJ2-5; 8 nucleotides line up with TRBD2. Germline V gives CDR1 SGHTA, CDR2 FQGNSA. This CDR3 has 16 amino acids. V was pared by 3 bases and J by 2 bases, with 8 bases of the junction left unmatched. The chain's CDR3 is CASSLVAGGGQETQYF. In nucleotides, the CDR3 is TGTGCCAGCAGCTTGGTTGCGGGAGGAGGGCAAGAGACCCAGTACTTC.

This clone came up a few times. The genes are TRBV10-1 and TRBJ1-5; no firm D call. The CDR3 has 13 residues. Germline V lookup: CDR1 WNHNN, CDR2 SYGVQD (reference sequence). V was cut by 5 bases and J by 5 bases, with 10 bases left in between. The CDR3: CASSSDIHQPQHF. CDR3 coding DNA: TGCGCCAGCAGTTCCGACATCCATCAGCCCCAGCATTTT.